Listed below are T cell receptor beta chains from one sample, sequenced in a study of CD8 T cells in Susac syndrome. TCRdb re-called the immunoSEQ multiplex PCR reads through MiXCR, storing one row per CDR3 protein. Found here are about 300,000 distinct CDR3 sequences, around 89% of them singletons; the top ten hold more than 0.15%. Sequencing used CD8+ T cells from PBMCs. Receptors originate from a human donor with multiple sclerosis. The CDR3 runs from the conserved cysteine through the conserved F or W. The order of the fields is V gene, J gene, clone size, D gene, CDR3 DNA, CDR3 protein. The D gene is left open where the match is weak. For some rows the clone size is stated as once, few or many, or as a class when expanded; others skip it.

>TRBV4-2|TRBJ2-1|few|-
TGTGCCAGCAGCCAAGTTACAGACAATGAGCAGTTCTTC
CASSQVTDNEQFF
>TRBV4-3|TRBJ2-1|-|TRBD2
TGCGCCAGCAGCCAAGATCGAACTAGCGAGTACAATGAGCAGTTCTTC
CASSQDRTSEYNEQFF
>TRBV4-3|TRBJ1-5|-|-
TGCGCCAGCAGCCAAGAAATGGGCAGCCAGCCCCAGCATTTT
CASSQEMGSQPQHF
>TRBV9|TRBJ2-2|-|TRBD2
TGTGCCAGCAGCGTAGCACTAGCGGGAGCGAACACCGGGGAGCTGTTTTTT
CASSVALAGANTGELFF
>TRBV28|TRBJ2-1|-|-
TGTGCCAGCAGTTTTCGGGGCGTAGCCAATGAGCAGTTCTTC
CASSFRGVANEQFF
>TRBV11-1|TRBJ2-7|-|TRBD2
TGTGCCAGCAGCCCGGGACTAGCGGGACCCAACGTCTACGAGCAGTACTTC
CASSPGLAGPNVYEQYF
>TRBV7-2|TRBJ2-7|once|-
TGTGCCAGCAGCTATTCCCTGGGGAGCGAGCAGTACTTC
CASSYSLGSEQYF
>TRBV5-6|TRBJ1-5|-|TRBD1
TGTGCCAGCAGCACGACAGGGTTTAGCAATCAGCCCCAGCATTTT
CASSTTGFSNQPQHF
>TRBV5-5|TRBJ1-6|-|-
TGTGCCAGCAGCCCCCCGGCGAGCCCTGGTTCACCCCTCCACTTT
CASSPPASPGSPLHF
>TRBV28|TRBJ2-7|-|-
TGTGCCAGTAGGAGTGCCTCCTACGAGCAGTACTTC
CASRSASYEQYF
>TRBV7-9|TRBJ2-1|-|TRBD2
TGTGCCAGCAGCTTTCGGGCTAGCGGGAGTGATGAGCAGTTCTTC
CASSFRASGSDEQFF
>TRBV29-1|TRBJ2-7|-|-
TGCAGCGTTGAGGGATCGGAGGGAAGGGGATCCTACGAGCAGTACTTC
CSVEGSEGRGSYEQYF
>TRBV20-1|TRBJ2-7|-|-
TGCAGTGCTAGAGACATTTACGAGCAGTACTTC
CSARDIYEQYF
>TRBV11-2|TRBJ2-7|-|-
TGTGCCAGCAGGCAGGAAAGTGCCTACGAGCAGTACTTC
CASRQESAYEQYF
>TRBV5-8|TRBJ2-3|-|TRBD2
TGTGCCAGCAGCTTGGGACTAGCGGGAGACCGGGATACGCAGTATTTT
CASSLGLAGDRDTQYF
>TRBV3-1|TRBJ2-1|-|-
TGTGCCAGCAGCCAAGATACCATGGGGGGAGAAGGCAATGAGCAGTTCTTC
CASSQDTMGGEGNEQFF
>TRBV10-3|TRBJ2-1|-|TRBD2
TGTGCCATCAGTGGAGGGGTCGGGACTAGCGGGAGGGCCTACAATGAGCAGTTCTTC
CAISGGVGTSGRAYNEQFF
>TRBV7-9|TRBJ1-5|-|-
TGTGCCAGCAGCTTTTCCGTGGGAGGGGACCCCCTCAATCAGCCCCAGCATTTT
CASSFSVGGDPLNQPQHF
>TRBV12-3/TRBV12-4|TRBJ2-7|-|TRBD2
TGTGCCAGCAGTCCCCAATCCCGGGAGGGTTTAGCCTACGAGCAGTACTTC
CASSPQSREGLAYEQYF
>TRBV2|TRBJ2-7|-|-
TGTGCCAGCAGTGGGGAGCCTAAGTGGACATACCAGTCCTCCTACGAGCAGTACTTC
CASSGEPKWTYQSSYEQYF
>TRBV7-9|TRBJ1-2|-|-
TGTGCCAGCAGCTATGGTACAGGCTATGGCTACACCTTC
CASSYGTGYGYTF
>TRBV6-2/TRBV6-3|TRBJ2-1|-|-
TGTGCCAGCAGCCCGGGACTCGGTAATGAGCAGTTCTTC
CASSPGLGNEQFF
>TRBV10-1|TRBJ2-5|-|-
TGCGCCAGCAGTTCTTTTTGTGCGGAAGAGACCCAGTACTTC
CASSSFCAEETQYF
>TRBV7-6|TRBJ2-5|once|-
TGTGCCAGCAGGGCAAGGGCAGCATCGCAAGAGACCCAGTACTTC
CASRARAASQETQYF
>TRBV9|TRBJ1-3|-|-
TGTGCCAGCAGGGACCGGGGGCTTTCTGGAAACACCATATATTTT
CASRDRGLSGNTIYF
>TRBV24-1|TRBJ2-7|once|TRBD1
TGTGCCACCAGGCGGGACAGGGCGCGCCACTACGAGCAGTACTTC
CATRRDRARHYEQYF
>TRBV7-9|TRBJ2-7|-|-
TGTGCCAGCAGCACCCGACCCAACCTCTACGAGCAGTACTTC
CASSTRPNLYEQYF
>TRBV9|TRBJ1-2|-|-
TGTGCCAGCAGCGTAGAGTGGGAAATTCGGGACACGAACTATGGCTACACCTTC
CASSVEWEIRDTNYGYTF
>TRBV7-9|TRBJ1-2|-|-
TGTGCCAGCAGCGCGCCAGTAGGCAATGGCTACACCTTC
CASSAPVGNGYTF
>TRBV15|TRBJ2-7|-|-
TGTGCCACCAGCCCTCGGGAACGCTACGAGCAGTACTTC
CATSPRERYEQYF
>TRBV7-9|TRBJ2-1|-|TRBD1
TGTGCCAGCAGCTTAAGTCTTCGGGGACAGGGGGACAATGAGCAGTTCTTC
CASSLSLRGQGDNEQFF